Listed here are 29 T cell receptor beta chains from one sample, sequenced in a study of T cell responses to AZD1222 COVID-19 vaccine. TCRdb's copy holds only in-frame clones and misses some; the assay was immunoSEQ multiplex PCR. The table shows over 60,000 clones, with less than 85% occurring only once. Here the sequenced sample was peripheral blood, taken on day 0 of MenACWY control vaccination. The receptors derive from an adult in good health.

The genes are TRBV10-3 and TRBJ2-6; 10 bases align to TRBD1. The length of the CDR3 is 18 residues. The V and J ends lost 5 bases and 1 base, in that order; junction bases with no gene match: 8. CDR1 and CDR2 from the germline V gene are ENHRY and SYGVKD. The CDR3 protein is CAISPVPGQGSGANVLTF. In DNA form, the CDR3 reads TGTGCCATCAGTCCAGTCCCGGGACAGGGGTCTGGGGCCAACGTCCTGACTTTC.

The gene calls are TRBV7-8 and TRBJ1-4; TRBD1 might be the D (5 bases). There are 16 residues in the CDR3. V was shortened by 5 bases and J by 7 bases, with 20 bases between the two germline ends. Germline V lookup: CDR1 SGHVS, CDR2 FQNEAQ. This CDR3 reads CASSPVSSGFPEKLFF. The CDR3 bases are TGTGCCAGCAGCCCCGTTAGTTCAGGGTTCCCTGAAAAACTGTTTTTT.

CDR3 sequence (DNA): TGTGCCAGCAGCTTGGCCGGGTCTACCGTGCAGCCCCAGCATTTT. Translation gives CASSLAGSTVQPQHF. V gene TRBV5-8 combines with J gene TRBJ1-5; D is undetermined. Germline V gene data show CDR1 as SGHTS and CDR2 as YDEGEE. V lost 0 bases and J 7 bases, leaving 14 bases between the germline ends. The CDR3 consists of 15 residues.

This sequence joins TRBV5-4 and TRBJ1-1, with TRBD1 identical over 9 bases. Per the germline V gene, CDR1 is SGHNT and CDR2 is YYREEE (reference sequence). J gave up 14 bases and V 4 bases, and 12 bases lay outside the gene matches. The CDR3 is made up of 13 amino acids. CDR3 DNA: TGTGCCAGCAGCCCGGGACAGGGTCGCCGTGCGTTCTTT. Protein product: CASSPGQGRRAFF.

The table lists this clone with a count of one. The CDR3 bases are TGTGCCAGCAGACCACCGGGACAGACCTACGAGCAGTACTTC. Translated, it gives CASRPPGQTYEQYF. The chain joins TRBV6-5 to TRBJ2-7, with 7 bases matching TRBD1. The V and J ends lost 6 bases and 2 bases, in that order; junction bases with no gene match: 7. This CDR3 contains 14 residues. Germline V gives CDR1 MNHEY, CDR2 SVGAGI.

The V call is TRBV30, the J call TRBJ1-2, with D hard to call. This CDR3 is built from 13 residues. The ends were cut back, 3 bases at V and 7 bases at J, with 15 bases in the middle. Germline values: CDR1 GTSNPN, CDR2 SVGIG (reference sequence). CDR3 sequence: CAWRVIGVSGYTF. DNA for the CDR3: TGTGCCTGGAGAGTCATTGGGGTATCTGGCTACACCTTC.

The V call is TRBV28, the J call TRBJ2-7; D may be TRBD1 (5 bases). Germline loops: CDR1 MDHEN, CDR2 SYDVKM. The CDR3 totals 15 residues. Between the trimmed V and J ends, which lost 6 bases and 0 bases, there was a span of 15 bases. CDR3 nucleotides: TGTGCCAGCAGACACACAGGCACCATCTCCTACGAGCAGTACTTC. Encoded protein: CASRHTGTISYEQYF.

The V gene is TRBV5-6, the J gene TRBJ2-2; 7 bases are a match to TRBD1. CDR1 is SGHDT and CDR2 is YYEEEE in the germline V gene. The CDR3 runs 16 residues. Unmatched junction bases numbered 14, after V lost 6 bases and J lost 6 bases. The DNA of the CDR3 is TGTGCCAGCACCCCCAGCCGACAGGGAGTCGCCGGGGAGCTGTTTTTT. Residues: CASTPSRQGVAGELFF.

This sequence joins TRBV7-3 and TRBJ2-1; D uncertain. The germline V and J ends were trimmed by 0 bases and 8 bases, with 8 bases remaining between them. The germline V gene has CDR1 SGHTA and CDR2 FQGTGA. CDR3 length: 13 residues. The CDR3 region is CASSLTGDHEQFF. As DNA, the CDR3 is TGTGCCAGCAGCTTAACCGGAGACCATGAGCAGTTCTTC.

The chain is built from TRBV7-9 and TRBJ1-2; 9 positions agree with TRBD1. J gave up 9 bases and V 3 bases, and 20 bases lay outside the gene matches. From germline, CDR1 is SEHNR and CDR2 FQNEAQ (reference sequence). CDR3 size: 18 residues. The CDR3 sequence: CASSFNPSGTGKYVRYTF. DNA for the CDR3: TGTGCCAGCAGCTTCAACCCGAGCGGGACAGGGAAGTATGTGCGCTACACCTTC.

The chain employs TRBV15 and TRBJ1-5, with D possibly matching TRBD1 (6 bases). CDR3 length: 14 residues. V was shortened by 4 bases and J by 6 bases, with 13 bases between the two germline ends. CDR1 is LNHNV and CDR2 is YYDKDF in the germline V gene (reference sequence). The CDR3 nucleotides are TGTGCCACCAGCATCACAGGGTTTGGTCAGCCCCAGCATTTT. Translation gives CATSITGFGQPQHF.

The chain recombines TRBV18 with TRBJ1-6, with a possible D match to TRBD1 (5 bases). V lost 2 bases to trimming and J lost 8 bases, with 13 bases between them. Germline assignment: CDR1 KGHSH and CDR2 LQKENI. The CDR3 has 15 amino acids. The CDR3 coding sequence is TGTGCCAGCTCACCAAATTCGGGGCGAGATTCACCCCTCCACTTT. This codes for CASSPNSGRDSPLHF.

J is TRBJ1-1 and V is TRBV6-5; 8 bases are a match to TRBD1. Trimming took 7 bases from V and 7 from J; bases not matched to a gene: 8. The CDR3 is 13 amino acids. In germline, CDR1 is MNHEY, CDR2 SVGAGI. In DNA form, the CDR3 reads TGTGCCAGCAATCTCCGGGACAGGCTTGAAGCTTTCTTT. Protein product: CASNLRDRLEAFF.

The V gene is TRBV6-5, the J gene TRBJ1-6; D is uncertain. Germline CDR1 is MNHEY and CDR2 is SVGAGI. Between the trimmed V and J ends, which lost 2 bases and 8 bases, there was a span of 10 bases. CDR3 size: 14 residues. This CDR3 reads CASSYKEGDSPLHF. For the CDR3, the DNA is TGTGCCAGCAGTTACAAGGAGGGTGATTCACCCCTCCACTTT.

This sequence joins TRBV6-5 and TRBJ1-2; D ambiguous. Germline CDR1 and CDR2: MNHEY and SVGAGI. Trimming removed 7 bases at V and 8 bases at J, with 14 bases between. The CDR3 consists of 12 residues. The CDR3 DNA is TGTGCCAGCAACGTCGGAGTAAGCGGCTACACCTTC. The encoded protein is CASNVGVSGYTF.

The chain joins TRBV4-1 to TRBJ1-6; no clear D gene. With 1 base removed from V and 4 bases from J, the gap between germline ends came to 8 bases. Germline CDR1 reads MGHRA; CDR2 reads YSYEKL. The CDR3 is made up of 15 amino acids. The CDR3 DNA is TGCGCCAGCAGCCAAGGGGAGGCTTATAATTCACCCCTCCACTTT. Its protein product is CASSQGEAYNSPLHF.

This clone was picked up a small number of times. The CDR3 DNA sequence: TGTGCCAGCAGCCAGGAGACAGGGTCCAATGAGCAGTTCTTC. Translating gives CASSQETGSNEQFF. The chain couples TRBV4-2 to TRBJ2-1; 7 nucleotides line up with TRBD1. Germline-derived CDR1 and CDR2 are LGHNA and YNFKEQ. The ends lost 3 bases at V and 6 bases at J; junction bases unmatched: 5. The CDR3 sequence is 14 residues long.

The chain links TRBV3-1 (or the pseudogene TRBV3-2) to TRBJ2-7; D ambiguous. With 1 base removed from V and 0 bases from J, the gap between germline ends came to 4 bases. CDR1 is LGHDT, CDR2 YNNKEL, per germline (reference sequence). CDR3 length equals 13 residues. CDR3 coding DNA: TGTGCCAGCAGCCAAGGGAGCTCCTACGAGCAGTACTTC. This gives the protein CASSQGSSYEQYF.

This clone was observed a single time. This chain connects TRBV3-1 (or the pseudogene TRBV3-2) to TRBJ2-1, with D uncertain. Germline V lookup: CDR1 LGHDT, CDR2 YNNKEL (reference sequence). V lost 0 bases and J 10 bases, leaving 13 bases between the germline ends. The CDR3 has 14 residues. This CDR3 is CASSQDRARREQFF. The CDR3, as DNA: TGTGCCAGCAGCCAAGATAGGGCGAGACGGGAGCAGTTCTTC.

The chain carries TRBV29-1 and TRBJ1-1, with D uncertain. Trimming took off 6 bases at V and 10 bases at J, with 15 bases between the two ends. The CDR3 loop spans 11 amino acids. CDR1 is SQVTM, CDR2 ANQGSEA, per germline. The CDR3 reads CSVQVRTRAFF. CDR3 DNA: TGCAGCGTGCAGGTACGGACCCGAGCTTTCTTT.

The chain recombines TRBV5-1 with TRBJ1-1, with a tentative D call TRBD1 (5 bases). V was cut by 5 bases and J by 2 bases, with 13 bases left in between. Germline CDR1 SGHRS, CDR2 YFSETQ. The CDR3 contains 14 residues. Here the CDR3 reads CASRQGPENTEAFF. DNA of the CDR3: TGCGCCAGCAGGCAGGGTCCCGAAAACACTGAAGCTTTCTTT.

This rearrangement joins TRBV7-8 to TRBJ2-5; no reliable D call. Germline V CDR1 and CDR2: SGHVS, FQNEAQ. V lost 1 base and J 0 bases, leaving 15 bases between the germline ends. The CDR3 loop spans 17 amino acids. The CDR3 reads CASSLGIGSRYQETQYF. The CDR3 nucleotides read TGTGCCAGCAGCTTAGGTATAGGTAGCCGTTACCAAGAGACCCAGTACTTC.

This clone was detected a few times. The genes are TRBV9 and TRBJ2-6; D uncertain. CDR1 is SGDLS and CDR2 is YYNGEE in the germline V gene. The CDR3 loop spans 16 amino acids. V was trimmed by 0 bases and J by 0 bases, leaving 7 bases between them. The CDR3 sequence: CASSVGVNSGANVLTF. CDR3 coding DNA: TGTGCCAGCAGCGTAGGGGTAAACTCTGGGGCCAACGTCCTGACTTTC.

This clone was counted between two and nine times. This rearrangement joins TRBV29-1 to TRBJ1-1; unclear D gene. CDR3 length: 13 amino acids. V gave up 4 bases and J gave up 0 bases, with 9 bases separating them. CDR1 SQVTM and CDR2 ANQGSEA come from the germline V gene. This CDR3 is CSVVDPMNTEAFF. The CDR3 DNA sequence: TGCAGCGTTGTAGATCCTATGAACACTGAAGCTTTCTTT.

The chain combines TRBV5-6 with TRBJ2-5; 9 nucleotides line up with TRBD1. From germline, CDR1 is SGHDT and CDR2 YYEEEE. The V segment lost 0 bases and the J segment 1 base; nucleotides outside the gene matches: 4. The CDR3 totals 16 residues. CDR3 coding DNA: TGTGCCAGCAGCTTGGTCACAGGGGGCCTCCAAGAGACCCAGTACTTC. Protein product: CASSLVTGGLQETQYF.

This clone occurred once. The rearrangement uses TRBV19 and TRBJ2-1; 7 bases are a match to TRBD2. Germline-derived CDR1 and CDR2 are LNHDA and SQIVND (reference sequence). This CDR3 has 14 residues. V was pared by 3 bases and J by 8 bases, with 7 bases of the junction left unmatched. The CDR3 is CASSIKAGVDEQFF. The CDR3 DNA sequence: TGTGCCAGTAGTATCAAGGCGGGGGTTGATGAGCAGTTCTTC.

This clone occurred a few times. The chain recombines TRBV24-1 with TRBJ1-5, with TRBD1 identical over 8 bases. Germline CDR1 is KGHDR and CDR2 is SFDVKD. V lost 9 bases and J lost 2; bases outside the gene matches: 2. CDR3 length: 13 amino acids. The CDR3 protein is CATQDRGNQPQHF. The DNA of the CDR3 is TGTGCCACCCAGGACAGGGGCAATCAGCCCCAGCATTTT.

The genes are TRBV7-9 and TRBJ1-2; no clear D gene. Per germline, CDR1 SEHNR and CDR2 FQNEAQ (reference sequence). Deletions cut 1 base from V and 8 bases from J, with 11 bases between. This CDR3 comprises 13 residues. This CDR3 is CASSLDSERGYTF. The CDR3 nucleotides are TGTGCCAGCAGCTTAGACTCCGAAAGGGGCTACACCTTC.

The gene calls are TRBV12-3 or TRBV12-4 and TRBJ2-3; D possibly corresponds to TRBD1 (6 bases). The CDR3 is 13 amino acids. Deletions cut 7 bases from V and 4 bases from J, with 12 bases between. CDR3 residues: CASTTDRADTQYF. The CDR3 DNA reads TGTGCCAGCACCACGGACAGAGCAGATACGCAGTATTTT.